Listed here are 29 T cell receptor beta chains from one sample, sequenced in a study of cytomegalovirus exposure and HLA in healthy donors. Primers: 60 Vbeta forward and 13 Jbeta reverse. TCRdb's copy holds only in-frame clones and misses some; the assay was immunoSEQ multiplex PCR. Among around 150,000 clones listed, 65% to 80% were seen once. Sequenced: PBMCs. The receptor set was obtained from a man aged 40-50 years in good health and CMV-seropositive.

V usage is TRBV18 and J usage is TRBJ1-1; a weak D match, TRBD1 (6 bases). Trimming cost V 2 bases and J 7 bases, with 11 bases left between them. This CDR3 spans 13 amino acids. Germline CDR1 is KGHSH and CDR2 is LQKENI. CDR3 DNA: TGTGCCAGCTCACCAATGGGGGCCAATGAAGCTTTCTTT. Translation: CASSPMGANEAFF.

V and J are TRBV9 and TRBJ2-1; 8 bases agree with TRBD1. The CDR3 runs 15 residues. The J segment lost 2 bases and the V segment lost 2 bases, leaving 3 bases of the junction unmatched. Germline CDR1 and CDR2: SGDLS and YYNGEE. This chain's CDR3 is CASSVRQGTYNEQFF. Written as DNA, the CDR3 is TGTGCCAGCAGCGTCCGACAGGGGACCTACAATGAGCAGTTCTTC.

This clone was seen a single time. The CDR3 here is CASSQEQAGGADTQYF. CDR3 sequence (DNA): TGCGCCAGCAGCCAAGAGCAAGCGGGAGGAGCAGATACGCAGTATTTT. V usage is TRBV4-1 and J usage is TRBJ2-3, with 9 bases lining up with TRBD2. The CDR3 contains 16 residues. Germline CDR1 and CDR2: MGHRA and YSYEKL. The V and J ends lost 0 bases and 4 bases, in that order; junction bases with no gene match: 5.

The rearrangement joins TRBV7-6 to TRBJ1-1; 7 bases align to TRBD1. This CDR3 has 15 residues. J lost 3 bases, V lost 4 bases, and 8 bases had no gene match. The germline gives CDR1 SGHVS, CDR2 FNYEAQ. Written as DNA, the CDR3 is TGTGCCAGCAGCTCACAGGGGTTGTTGGACACTGAAGCTTTCTTT. Amino acids: CASSSQGLLDTEAFF.

This clone was found a few times. The CDR3 DNA is TGTGCCAGCAGCGTAGGGCCCGGGACAGTCTCCCGCTACGAGCAGTACTTC. Protein: CASSVGPGTVSRYEQYF. The chain carries TRBV9 and TRBJ2-7; TRBD1 matches 7 bases. The CDR3 spans 17 residues. The V gene end was trimmed by 0 bases and the J gene end by 3 bases; junction bases not matched to a gene: 12. Germline V CDR1 and CDR2: SGDLS, YYNGEE.

In its sample, this clone was seen a few times. The gene calls are TRBV7-2 and TRBJ2-3, with a weak D call TRBD1 (5 bases). Germline CDR1 is SGHTA and CDR2 is FQGNSA. V was clipped by 5 bases and J by 1 base, with 16 bases between them. The CDR3 spans 16 residues. The DNA of the CDR3 is TGTGCCAGCAGCCCCGCCGCAGGGATGGGCACAGATACGCAGTATTTT. Residues: CASSPAAGMGTDTQYF.

The V and J genes are TRBV27 and TRBJ2-4; 9 nucleotides align to TRBD1. The CDR3 is 15 residues long. In germline, CDR1 is MNHEY, CDR2 SMNVEV (reference sequence). Unmatched junction bases numbered 9, after V lost 5 bases and J lost 7 bases. The CDR3 coding sequence is TGTGCCAGCAGTACTGGAGCCGGGACAGGGAACATTCAGTACTTC. Translating it yields CASSTGAGTGNIQYF.

J is TRBJ1-5 and V is TRBV6-1; 7 bases are shared with TRBD1. V lost 2 bases and J lost 3; bases outside the gene matches: 4. This CDR3 has 15 residues. CDR1 and CDR2 from the germline V gene are MNHNS and SASEGT. This chain's CDR3 is CASSEMGQYNQPQHF. The CDR3 DNA reads TGTGCCAGCAGTGAAATGGGACAGTACAATCAGCCCCAGCATTTT.

V is TRBV6-5 and J is TRBJ2-7; 9 bases align to TRBD2. Germline assignment: CDR1 MNHEY and CDR2 SVGAGI. The CDR3 consists of 14 residues. The V segment lost 8 bases and the J segment 3 bases; nucleotides outside the gene matches: 8. The CDR3 protein is CASPRWREGYEQYF. The CDR3 region has the DNA TGTGCCAGCCCCCGCTGGCGGGAGGGCTACGAGCAGTACTTC.

This clone was found a few times. The gene calls are TRBV5-1 and TRBJ1-1; D might be TRBD1 (6 bases). CDR3 length: 16 amino acids. The germline CDR1 and CDR2 sequences are SGHRS and YFSETQ. V gave up 1 base and J gave up 3 bases, with 16 bases separating them. The CDR3 coding sequence is TGCGCCAGCAGCTTGACGGGGGGGAGGGGGTACACTGAAGCTTTCTTT. Translation gives CASSLTGGRGYTEAFF.

The V call is TRBV18, the J call TRBJ2-1; no clear D. Deletions cut 3 bases from V and 1 base from J, with 13 bases between. Looked up from germline, CDR1 is KGHSH and CDR2 is LQKENI. This CDR3 spans 16 amino acids. For the CDR3, the DNA is TGTGCCAGCTCACCGCCGACTCTTTCTTCCTACAATGAGCAGTTCTTC. Protein product: CASSPPTLSSYNEQFF.

The J gene is TRBJ1-2, the V gene TRBV5-1; TRBD1 agrees at 7 bases. The CDR3 extends over 16 amino acids. With 0 bases clipped from V and 4 bases from J, the junction kept 9 bases outside the gene matches. Per germline, CDR1 SGHRS and CDR2 YFSETQ. The CDR3 protein is CASSLVTGQRGYGYTF. The CDR3 DNA reads as TGCGCCAGCAGCTTGGTGACGGGACAGAGAGGCTATGGCTACACCTTC.

The rearrangement uses TRBV7-9 and TRBJ1-5; D is possibly TRBD1 (6 bases). V gave up 1 base and J gave up 4 bases, with 8 bases separating them. CDR3 length: 14 amino acids. The germline V gene encodes CDR1 SEHNR and CDR2 FQNEAQ (reference sequence). CDR3 residues: CASSLGGTNQPQHF. For the CDR3, the DNA is TGTGCCAGCAGCTTAGGTGGGACAAATCAGCCCCAGCATTTT.

CDR3 amino acids: CASSKGNNQPQHF. Here the CDR3 DNA reads TGTGCCAGTAGTAAGGGGAACAATCAGCCCCAGCATTTT. The V call is TRBV19, the J call TRBJ1-5; tentatively, D is TRBD1 (5 bases). Germline CDR1 reads LNHDA; CDR2 reads SQIVND (reference sequence). The CDR3 extends over 13 amino acids. The V gene lost 4 bases and the J gene lost 3 bases, with 7 bases spanning the gap.

The chain combines TRBV28 with TRBJ2-2, with 7 bases matching TRBD2. CDR1 is MDHEN, CDR2 SYDVKM, per germline. CDR3 length: 16 residues. J gave up 7 bases and V 6 bases, and 14 bases lay outside the gene matches. The chain's CDR3 is CASSSHTGGGIGELFF. The CDR3 nucleotides read TGTGCCAGCAGCTCCCACACGGGAGGAGGGATCGGGGAGCTGTTTTTT.

The CDR3: CASSKSRTGGNTF. The CDR3 nucleotides read TGTGCCAGCAGTAAAAGCCGGACAGGGGGCAACACCTTC. The V gene is TRBV6-5, the J gene TRBJ1-2; TRBD1 aligns across 11 bases. Germline-derived CDR1 and CDR2 are MNHEY and SVGAGI. This CDR3 region has 13 residues. Germline trimming cut 5 bases from V and 12 bases from J; bases unmatched to any gene: 8.

This chain connects TRBV28 to TRBJ1-2; 7 bases agree with TRBD1. The CDR3 has 14 residues. Germline assignment: CDR1 MDHEN and CDR2 SYDVKM. V was clipped by 2 bases and J by 11 bases; unmatched bases: 11. CDR3 coding DNA: TGTGCCAGCAGTTTAGGGGACAGACCTAAAGAATACACCTTC. Its protein product is CASSLGDRPKEYTF.

The chain has TRBV4-2 and TRBJ1-5; D uncertain. The CDR3 runs to 16 residues. V was shortened by 1 base and J by 6 bases, with 16 bases between the two germline ends. Germline CDR1 is LGHNA and CDR2 is YNFKEQ. The CDR3 loop reads CASSQVGGIGSQPQHF. CDR3 bases: TGTGCCAGCAGCCAAGTTGGCGGGATCGGGAGTCAGCCCCAGCATTTT.

The chain uses TRBV29-1 and TRBJ2-7, with 10 positions matching TRBD1. Germline values: CDR1 SQVTM, CDR2 ANQGSEA. J gave up 6 bases and V 1 base, and 6 bases lay outside the gene matches. The CDR3 has 14 amino acids. The CDR3 nucleotides are TGCAGCGTTGAAGTGAAGAGGACAGGGGGCGAGCAGTACTTC. Translation gives CSVEVKRTGGEQYF.

This sequence joins TRBV13 and TRBJ1-1; a possible D gene is TRBD1 (6 bases). V lost 0 bases, J lost 5 bases, and 13 bases lay in between. In germline, CDR1 is PRHDT, CDR2 FYEKMQ (reference sequence). The CDR3 totals 15 residues. CDR3 DNA sequence: TGTGCCAGCAGCTTAGGTCCAGGGGCAAGGACTGAAGCTTTCTTT. Its translation: CASSLGPGARTEAFF.

This chain links TRBV6-1 with TRBJ2-5, with D perhaps matching TRBD2 (6 bases). The CDR3 extends over 15 amino acids. V was trimmed by 3 bases and J by 2 bases, leaving 13 bases between them. The germline V gene encodes CDR1 MNHNS and CDR2 SASEGT. Here the CDR3 DNA reads TGTGCCAGCAGTGACGACCCGGGGGAACAAGAGACCCAGTACTTC. This sequence encodes CASSDDPGEQETQYF.

The rearrangement uses TRBV28 and TRBJ2-1, with 10 bases identical to TRBD2. The CDR3 is 15 residues long. The junction had 7 bases not matched to a gene; V was cut back by 2 bases and J by 9 bases. The V gene's germline CDR1 is MDHEN and CDR2 SYDVKM. The CDR3 sequence: CASSLDPSGSGEQFF. DNA of the CDR3: TGTGCCAGCAGTTTAGACCCTAGCGGGAGTGGTGAGCAGTTCTTC.

The chain employs TRBV18 and TRBJ2-7, with D unresolved. V was pared by 3 bases and J by 5 bases, with 5 bases between. The CDR3 loop spans 11 amino acids. CDR1 and CDR2 (germline): KGHSH, LQKENI. The CDR3 loop is CASSPGHEQYF. In DNA, the CDR3 is TGTGCCAGCTCACCTGGGCACGAGCAGTACTTC.

A single count supports this clone. The V call is TRBV23-1, the J call TRBJ1-2; the D is unclear. TRBV23-1 belongs to the ORF category, with a function that is uncertain. The CDR3 spans 14 residues. V was pared by 4 bases and J by 11 bases, with 20 bases between. The CDR3 reads CASSLLDWVKRYTF. The CDR3 DNA is TGCGCCAGCAGTCTATTGGATTGGGTCAAGAGGTACACCTTC.

Written as DNA, the CDR3 is TGTGCCAGCAGCCACCCGTGGCGGGCTAGCACAGATACGCAGTATTTT. Translating it yields CASSHPWRASTDTQYF. The chain carries TRBV7-9 and TRBJ2-3; D possibly corresponds to TRBD2 (5 bases). With 5 bases removed from V and 0 bases from J, the gap between germline ends came to 15 bases. CDR1 and CDR2 (germline): SEHNR, FQNEAQ (reference sequence). The CDR3 consists of 16 residues.

The chain has TRBV19 and TRBJ2-2; D unresolved. CDR3 size: 14 residues. Germline lookup yields CDR1 LNHDA and CDR2 SQIVND (reference sequence). V was pared by 4 bases and J by 0 bases, with 6 bases between. CDR3 region: CASSSIANTGELFF. The CDR3 coding sequence is TGTGCCAGTAGTAGTATAGCGAACACCGGGGAGCTGTTTTTT.

J is TRBJ1-2 and V is TRBV7-9, with 8 nucleotides matching TRBD1. The CDR3 is 14 residues long. With V trimmed by 4 bases and J by 1 base, 2 bases remained unmatched. From germline, CDR1 is SEHNR and CDR2 FQNEAQ (reference sequence). The CDR3 reads CASSSDRGNYGYTF. CDR3 DNA sequence: TGTGCCAGCAGCTCCGACAGGGGTAACTATGGCTACACCTTC.

The rearrangement uses TRBV5-4 and TRBJ2-3, with 8 bases identical to TRBD2. Germline CDR1 reads SGHNT; CDR2 reads YYREEE (reference sequence). This CDR3 is built from 16 residues. The trim removed 1 base at V and 2 bases at J, leaving 6 bases unmatched. The CDR3 sequence is CASSLKREMDTDTQYF. As DNA, the CDR3 is TGTGCCAGCAGCTTGAAGCGGGAGATGGACACAGATACGCAGTATTTT.

The chain links TRBV11-2 to TRBJ2-3, with TRBD1 matching over 9 bases. The trim removed 4 bases at V and 9 bases at J, leaving 2 bases unmatched. Germline V lookup: CDR1 SGHAT, CDR2 FQNNGV. The CDR3 runs 12 residues. CDR3 sequence (DNA): TGTGCCAGCAGCTCGGGACAGGGAACGCAGTATTTT. Its translation is CASSSGQGTQYF.